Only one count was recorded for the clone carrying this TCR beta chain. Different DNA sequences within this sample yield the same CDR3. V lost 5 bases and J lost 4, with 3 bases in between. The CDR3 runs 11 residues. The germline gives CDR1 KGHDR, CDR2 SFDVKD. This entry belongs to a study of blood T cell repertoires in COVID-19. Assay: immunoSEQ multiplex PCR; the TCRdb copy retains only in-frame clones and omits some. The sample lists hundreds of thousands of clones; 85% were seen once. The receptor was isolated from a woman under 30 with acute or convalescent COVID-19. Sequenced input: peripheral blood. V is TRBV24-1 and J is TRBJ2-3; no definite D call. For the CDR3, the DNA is TGTGCCACCAGTGTATCAGATACGCAGTATTTT. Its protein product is CATSVSDTQYF.